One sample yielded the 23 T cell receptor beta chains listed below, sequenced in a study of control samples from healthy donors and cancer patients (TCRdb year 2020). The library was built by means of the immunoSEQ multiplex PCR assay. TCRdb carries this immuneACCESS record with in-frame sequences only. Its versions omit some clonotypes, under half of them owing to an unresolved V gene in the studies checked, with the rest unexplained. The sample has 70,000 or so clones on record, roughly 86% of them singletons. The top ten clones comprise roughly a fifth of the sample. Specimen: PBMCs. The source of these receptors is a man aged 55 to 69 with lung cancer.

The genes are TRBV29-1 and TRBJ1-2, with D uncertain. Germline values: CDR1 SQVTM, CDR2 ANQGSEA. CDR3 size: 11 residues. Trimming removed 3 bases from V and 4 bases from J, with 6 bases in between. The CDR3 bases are TGCAGCGTTGATGAAGGCTATGGCTACACCTTC. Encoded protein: CSVDEGYGYTF.

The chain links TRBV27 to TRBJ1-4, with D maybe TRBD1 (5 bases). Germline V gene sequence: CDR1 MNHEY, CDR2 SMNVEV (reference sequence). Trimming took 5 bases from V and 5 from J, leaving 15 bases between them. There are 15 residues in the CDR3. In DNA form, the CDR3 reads TGTGCCAGCAGTCCCCAGGGCACCCTAAATGAAAAACTGTTTTTT. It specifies CASSPQGTLNEKLFF.

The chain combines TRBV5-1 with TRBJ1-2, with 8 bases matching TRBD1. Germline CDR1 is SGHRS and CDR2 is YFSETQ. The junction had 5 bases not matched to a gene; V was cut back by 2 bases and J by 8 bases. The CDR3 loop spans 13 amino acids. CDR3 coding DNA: TGCGCCAGCAGCTTTCAGGGGGCGCGAGGCTACACCTTC. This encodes CASSFQGARGYTF. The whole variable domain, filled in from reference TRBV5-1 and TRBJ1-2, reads KAGVTQTPRYLIKTRGQQVTLSCSPISGHRSVSWYQQTPGQGLQFLFEYFSETQRNKGNFPGRFSGRQFSNSRSEMNVSTLELGDSALYLCASSFQGARGYTFGSGTRLTVV.

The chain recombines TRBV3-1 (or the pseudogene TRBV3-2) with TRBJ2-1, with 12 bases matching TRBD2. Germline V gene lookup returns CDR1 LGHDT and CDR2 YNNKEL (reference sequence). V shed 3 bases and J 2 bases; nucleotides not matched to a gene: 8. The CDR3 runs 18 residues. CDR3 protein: CASSQFLTSGGTYNEQFF. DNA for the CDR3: TGTGCCAGCAGCCAGTTTTTAACTAGCGGGGGGACCTACAATGAGCAGTTCTTC.

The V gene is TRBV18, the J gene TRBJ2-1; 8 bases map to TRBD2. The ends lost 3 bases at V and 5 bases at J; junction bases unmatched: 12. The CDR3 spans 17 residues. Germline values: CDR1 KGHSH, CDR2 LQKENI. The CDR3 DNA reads TGTGCCAGCTCACCCCGGAGGGGTAGCGGGGACGACAATGAGCAGTTCTTC. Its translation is CASSPRRGSGDDNEQFF. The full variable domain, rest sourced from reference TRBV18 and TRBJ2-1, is NAGVMQNPRHLVRRRGQEARLRCSPMKGHSHVYWYRQLPEEGLKFMVYLQKENIIDESGMPKERFSAEFPKEGPSILRIQQVVRGDSAAYFCASSPRRGSGDDNEQFFGPGTRLTVL.

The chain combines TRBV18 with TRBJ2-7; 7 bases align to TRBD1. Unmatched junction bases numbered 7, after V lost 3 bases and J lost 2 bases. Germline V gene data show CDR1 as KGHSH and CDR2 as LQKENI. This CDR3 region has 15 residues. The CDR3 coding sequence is TGTGCCAGCTCACCTGGACAGGTACAAACCTACGAGCAGTACTTC. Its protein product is CASSPGQVQTYEQYF.

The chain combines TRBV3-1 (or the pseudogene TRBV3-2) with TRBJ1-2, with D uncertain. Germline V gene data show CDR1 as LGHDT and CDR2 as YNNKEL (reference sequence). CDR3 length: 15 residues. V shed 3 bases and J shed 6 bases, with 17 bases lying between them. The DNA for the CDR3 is TGTGCCAGCAGCCATTCCGGGAGAGAAAGAAATGGCTACACCTTC. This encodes CASSHSGRERNGYTF.

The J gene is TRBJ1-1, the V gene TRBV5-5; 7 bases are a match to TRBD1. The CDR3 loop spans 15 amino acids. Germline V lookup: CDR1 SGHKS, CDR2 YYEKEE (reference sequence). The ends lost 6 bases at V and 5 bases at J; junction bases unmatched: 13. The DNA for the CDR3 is TGTGCCAGCACCCCCGGGACAGCCCGGACTACTGAAGCTTTCTTT. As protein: CASTPGTARTTEAFF.

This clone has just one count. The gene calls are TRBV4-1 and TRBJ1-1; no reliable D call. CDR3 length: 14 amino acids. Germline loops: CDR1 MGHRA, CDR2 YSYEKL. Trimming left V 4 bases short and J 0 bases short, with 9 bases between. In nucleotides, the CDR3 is TGCGCCAGCAGCCCGTCGGCGATGAACACTGAAGCTTTCTTT. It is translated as CASSPSAMNTEAFF.

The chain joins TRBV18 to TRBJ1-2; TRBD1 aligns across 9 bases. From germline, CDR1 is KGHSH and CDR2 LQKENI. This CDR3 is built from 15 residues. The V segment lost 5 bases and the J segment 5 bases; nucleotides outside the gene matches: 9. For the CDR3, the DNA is TGTGCCAGCTCAACGGGAACAGGGGGCGGATATGGCTACACCTTC. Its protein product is CASSTGTGGGYGYTF.

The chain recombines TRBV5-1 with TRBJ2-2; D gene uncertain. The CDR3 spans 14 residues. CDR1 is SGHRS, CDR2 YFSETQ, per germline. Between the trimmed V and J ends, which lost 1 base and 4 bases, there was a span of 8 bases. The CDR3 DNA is TGCGCCAGCAGCTTGACCGGGTTCACCGGGGAGCTGTTTTTT. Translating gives CASSLTGFTGELFF. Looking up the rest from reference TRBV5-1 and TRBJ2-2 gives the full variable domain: KAGVTQTPRYLIKTRGQQVTLSCSPISGHRSVSWYQQTPGQGLQFLFEYFSETQRNKGNFPGRFSGRQFSNSRSEMNVSTLELGDSALYLCASSLTGFTGELFFGEGSRLTVL.

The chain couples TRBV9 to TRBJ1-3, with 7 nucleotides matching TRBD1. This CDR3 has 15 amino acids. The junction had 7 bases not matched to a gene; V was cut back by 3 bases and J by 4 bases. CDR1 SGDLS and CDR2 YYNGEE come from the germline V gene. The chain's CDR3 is CASSAGTDEGNTIYF. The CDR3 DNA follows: TGTGCCAGCAGCGCCGGGACAGATGAGGGAAACACCATATATTTT.

The CDR3 coding sequence is TGTGCCACCCACAAGGTCCAGCTTACTAACTATGGCTACACCTTC. Encoded protein: CATHKVQLTNYGYTF. The V call is TRBV6-6, the J call TRBJ1-2; unclear D gene. The CDR3 sequence is 15 residues long. The germline V and J ends were trimmed by 10 bases and 0 bases, with 18 bases remaining between them. Germline loops: CDR1 MNHNY, CDR2 SVGAGI (reference sequence).

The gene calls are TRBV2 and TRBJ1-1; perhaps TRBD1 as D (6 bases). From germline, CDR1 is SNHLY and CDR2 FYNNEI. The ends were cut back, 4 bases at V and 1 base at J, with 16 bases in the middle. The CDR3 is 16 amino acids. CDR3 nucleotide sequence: TGTGCCAGCAGTGTATGGGGGGCGGCGGGGAACACTGAAGCTTTCTTT. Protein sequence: CASSVWGAAGNTEAFF.

CDR3 nucleotides: TGTGCCAGCAGTTACTCGACTTTCGGGGAGCTGTTTTTT. Protein: CASSYSTFGELFF. The rearrangement links TRBV6-5 to TRBJ2-2; D unresolved. CDR3 length: 13 residues. Trimming pared 0 bases from V and 7 bases from J, leaving 6 bases between. Germline-derived CDR1 and CDR2 are MNHEY and SVGAGI.

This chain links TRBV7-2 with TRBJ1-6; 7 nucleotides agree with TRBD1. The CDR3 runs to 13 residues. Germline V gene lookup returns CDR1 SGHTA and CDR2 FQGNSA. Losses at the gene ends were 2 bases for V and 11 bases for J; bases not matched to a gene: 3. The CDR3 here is CASSLTTGAPLHF. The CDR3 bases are TGTGCCAGCAGCTTAACTACAGGGGCACCCCTCCACTTT.

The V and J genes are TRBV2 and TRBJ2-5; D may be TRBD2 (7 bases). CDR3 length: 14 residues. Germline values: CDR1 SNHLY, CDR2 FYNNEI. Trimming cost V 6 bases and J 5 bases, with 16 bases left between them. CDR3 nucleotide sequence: TGTGCCAGCAGCGGTGCGGGGGCCCAGGAGACCCAGTACTTC. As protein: CASSGAGAQETQYF.

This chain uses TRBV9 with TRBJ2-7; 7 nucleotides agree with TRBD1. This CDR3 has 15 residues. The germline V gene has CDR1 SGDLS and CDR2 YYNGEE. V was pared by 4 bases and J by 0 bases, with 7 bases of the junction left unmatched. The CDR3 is CASSTHRGPSYEQYF. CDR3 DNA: TGTGCCAGCAGCACTCACAGGGGACCCTCCTACGAGCAGTACTTC. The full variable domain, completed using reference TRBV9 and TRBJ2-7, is DSGVTQTPKHLITATGQRVTLRCSPRSGDLSVYWYQQSLDQGLQFLIQYYNGEERAKGNILERFSAQQFPDLHSELNLSSLELGDSALYFCASSTHRGPSYEQYFGPGTRLTVT.

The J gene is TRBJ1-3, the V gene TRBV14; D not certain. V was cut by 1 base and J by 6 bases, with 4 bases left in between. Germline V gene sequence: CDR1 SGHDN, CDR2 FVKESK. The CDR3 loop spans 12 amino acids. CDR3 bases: TGTGCCAGCAGCCAAGTCGAAAACACCATATATTTT. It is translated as CASSQVENTIYF. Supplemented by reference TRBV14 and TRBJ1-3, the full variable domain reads EAGVTQFPSHSVIEKGQTVTLRCDPISGHDNLYWYRRVMGKEIKFLLHFVKESKQDESGMPNNRFLAERTGGTYSTLKVQPAELEDSGVYFCASSQVENTIYFGEGSWLTVV.

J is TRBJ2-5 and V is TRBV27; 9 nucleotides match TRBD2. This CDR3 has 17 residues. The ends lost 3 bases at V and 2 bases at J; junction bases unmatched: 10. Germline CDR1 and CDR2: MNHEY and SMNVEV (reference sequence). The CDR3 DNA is TGTGCCAGCAGTTTGTGGGGCGGGGGGGCCCAGCAAGAGACCCAGTACTTC. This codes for CASSLWGGGAQQETQYF.

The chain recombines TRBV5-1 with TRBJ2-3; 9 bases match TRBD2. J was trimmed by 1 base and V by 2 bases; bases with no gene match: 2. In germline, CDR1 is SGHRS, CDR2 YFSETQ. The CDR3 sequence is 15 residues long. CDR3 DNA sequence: TGCGCCAGCAGCTTTCGACTAGCGGGCACAGATACGCAGTATTTT. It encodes CASSFRLAGTDTQYF.

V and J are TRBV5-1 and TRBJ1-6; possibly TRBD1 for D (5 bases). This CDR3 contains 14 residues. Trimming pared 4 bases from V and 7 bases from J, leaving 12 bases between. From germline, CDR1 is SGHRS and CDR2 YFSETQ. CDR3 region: CASSAQGNNSPLHF. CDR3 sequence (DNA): TGCGCCAGCAGCGCCCAGGGTAACAATTCACCCCTCCACTTT.

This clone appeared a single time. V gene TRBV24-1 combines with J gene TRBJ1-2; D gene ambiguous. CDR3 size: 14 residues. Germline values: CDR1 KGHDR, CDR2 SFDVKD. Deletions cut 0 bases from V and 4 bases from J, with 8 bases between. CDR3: CATSDLSGSYGYTF. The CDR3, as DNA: TGTGCCACCAGTGATTTGTCCGGGAGCTATGGCTACACCTTC.